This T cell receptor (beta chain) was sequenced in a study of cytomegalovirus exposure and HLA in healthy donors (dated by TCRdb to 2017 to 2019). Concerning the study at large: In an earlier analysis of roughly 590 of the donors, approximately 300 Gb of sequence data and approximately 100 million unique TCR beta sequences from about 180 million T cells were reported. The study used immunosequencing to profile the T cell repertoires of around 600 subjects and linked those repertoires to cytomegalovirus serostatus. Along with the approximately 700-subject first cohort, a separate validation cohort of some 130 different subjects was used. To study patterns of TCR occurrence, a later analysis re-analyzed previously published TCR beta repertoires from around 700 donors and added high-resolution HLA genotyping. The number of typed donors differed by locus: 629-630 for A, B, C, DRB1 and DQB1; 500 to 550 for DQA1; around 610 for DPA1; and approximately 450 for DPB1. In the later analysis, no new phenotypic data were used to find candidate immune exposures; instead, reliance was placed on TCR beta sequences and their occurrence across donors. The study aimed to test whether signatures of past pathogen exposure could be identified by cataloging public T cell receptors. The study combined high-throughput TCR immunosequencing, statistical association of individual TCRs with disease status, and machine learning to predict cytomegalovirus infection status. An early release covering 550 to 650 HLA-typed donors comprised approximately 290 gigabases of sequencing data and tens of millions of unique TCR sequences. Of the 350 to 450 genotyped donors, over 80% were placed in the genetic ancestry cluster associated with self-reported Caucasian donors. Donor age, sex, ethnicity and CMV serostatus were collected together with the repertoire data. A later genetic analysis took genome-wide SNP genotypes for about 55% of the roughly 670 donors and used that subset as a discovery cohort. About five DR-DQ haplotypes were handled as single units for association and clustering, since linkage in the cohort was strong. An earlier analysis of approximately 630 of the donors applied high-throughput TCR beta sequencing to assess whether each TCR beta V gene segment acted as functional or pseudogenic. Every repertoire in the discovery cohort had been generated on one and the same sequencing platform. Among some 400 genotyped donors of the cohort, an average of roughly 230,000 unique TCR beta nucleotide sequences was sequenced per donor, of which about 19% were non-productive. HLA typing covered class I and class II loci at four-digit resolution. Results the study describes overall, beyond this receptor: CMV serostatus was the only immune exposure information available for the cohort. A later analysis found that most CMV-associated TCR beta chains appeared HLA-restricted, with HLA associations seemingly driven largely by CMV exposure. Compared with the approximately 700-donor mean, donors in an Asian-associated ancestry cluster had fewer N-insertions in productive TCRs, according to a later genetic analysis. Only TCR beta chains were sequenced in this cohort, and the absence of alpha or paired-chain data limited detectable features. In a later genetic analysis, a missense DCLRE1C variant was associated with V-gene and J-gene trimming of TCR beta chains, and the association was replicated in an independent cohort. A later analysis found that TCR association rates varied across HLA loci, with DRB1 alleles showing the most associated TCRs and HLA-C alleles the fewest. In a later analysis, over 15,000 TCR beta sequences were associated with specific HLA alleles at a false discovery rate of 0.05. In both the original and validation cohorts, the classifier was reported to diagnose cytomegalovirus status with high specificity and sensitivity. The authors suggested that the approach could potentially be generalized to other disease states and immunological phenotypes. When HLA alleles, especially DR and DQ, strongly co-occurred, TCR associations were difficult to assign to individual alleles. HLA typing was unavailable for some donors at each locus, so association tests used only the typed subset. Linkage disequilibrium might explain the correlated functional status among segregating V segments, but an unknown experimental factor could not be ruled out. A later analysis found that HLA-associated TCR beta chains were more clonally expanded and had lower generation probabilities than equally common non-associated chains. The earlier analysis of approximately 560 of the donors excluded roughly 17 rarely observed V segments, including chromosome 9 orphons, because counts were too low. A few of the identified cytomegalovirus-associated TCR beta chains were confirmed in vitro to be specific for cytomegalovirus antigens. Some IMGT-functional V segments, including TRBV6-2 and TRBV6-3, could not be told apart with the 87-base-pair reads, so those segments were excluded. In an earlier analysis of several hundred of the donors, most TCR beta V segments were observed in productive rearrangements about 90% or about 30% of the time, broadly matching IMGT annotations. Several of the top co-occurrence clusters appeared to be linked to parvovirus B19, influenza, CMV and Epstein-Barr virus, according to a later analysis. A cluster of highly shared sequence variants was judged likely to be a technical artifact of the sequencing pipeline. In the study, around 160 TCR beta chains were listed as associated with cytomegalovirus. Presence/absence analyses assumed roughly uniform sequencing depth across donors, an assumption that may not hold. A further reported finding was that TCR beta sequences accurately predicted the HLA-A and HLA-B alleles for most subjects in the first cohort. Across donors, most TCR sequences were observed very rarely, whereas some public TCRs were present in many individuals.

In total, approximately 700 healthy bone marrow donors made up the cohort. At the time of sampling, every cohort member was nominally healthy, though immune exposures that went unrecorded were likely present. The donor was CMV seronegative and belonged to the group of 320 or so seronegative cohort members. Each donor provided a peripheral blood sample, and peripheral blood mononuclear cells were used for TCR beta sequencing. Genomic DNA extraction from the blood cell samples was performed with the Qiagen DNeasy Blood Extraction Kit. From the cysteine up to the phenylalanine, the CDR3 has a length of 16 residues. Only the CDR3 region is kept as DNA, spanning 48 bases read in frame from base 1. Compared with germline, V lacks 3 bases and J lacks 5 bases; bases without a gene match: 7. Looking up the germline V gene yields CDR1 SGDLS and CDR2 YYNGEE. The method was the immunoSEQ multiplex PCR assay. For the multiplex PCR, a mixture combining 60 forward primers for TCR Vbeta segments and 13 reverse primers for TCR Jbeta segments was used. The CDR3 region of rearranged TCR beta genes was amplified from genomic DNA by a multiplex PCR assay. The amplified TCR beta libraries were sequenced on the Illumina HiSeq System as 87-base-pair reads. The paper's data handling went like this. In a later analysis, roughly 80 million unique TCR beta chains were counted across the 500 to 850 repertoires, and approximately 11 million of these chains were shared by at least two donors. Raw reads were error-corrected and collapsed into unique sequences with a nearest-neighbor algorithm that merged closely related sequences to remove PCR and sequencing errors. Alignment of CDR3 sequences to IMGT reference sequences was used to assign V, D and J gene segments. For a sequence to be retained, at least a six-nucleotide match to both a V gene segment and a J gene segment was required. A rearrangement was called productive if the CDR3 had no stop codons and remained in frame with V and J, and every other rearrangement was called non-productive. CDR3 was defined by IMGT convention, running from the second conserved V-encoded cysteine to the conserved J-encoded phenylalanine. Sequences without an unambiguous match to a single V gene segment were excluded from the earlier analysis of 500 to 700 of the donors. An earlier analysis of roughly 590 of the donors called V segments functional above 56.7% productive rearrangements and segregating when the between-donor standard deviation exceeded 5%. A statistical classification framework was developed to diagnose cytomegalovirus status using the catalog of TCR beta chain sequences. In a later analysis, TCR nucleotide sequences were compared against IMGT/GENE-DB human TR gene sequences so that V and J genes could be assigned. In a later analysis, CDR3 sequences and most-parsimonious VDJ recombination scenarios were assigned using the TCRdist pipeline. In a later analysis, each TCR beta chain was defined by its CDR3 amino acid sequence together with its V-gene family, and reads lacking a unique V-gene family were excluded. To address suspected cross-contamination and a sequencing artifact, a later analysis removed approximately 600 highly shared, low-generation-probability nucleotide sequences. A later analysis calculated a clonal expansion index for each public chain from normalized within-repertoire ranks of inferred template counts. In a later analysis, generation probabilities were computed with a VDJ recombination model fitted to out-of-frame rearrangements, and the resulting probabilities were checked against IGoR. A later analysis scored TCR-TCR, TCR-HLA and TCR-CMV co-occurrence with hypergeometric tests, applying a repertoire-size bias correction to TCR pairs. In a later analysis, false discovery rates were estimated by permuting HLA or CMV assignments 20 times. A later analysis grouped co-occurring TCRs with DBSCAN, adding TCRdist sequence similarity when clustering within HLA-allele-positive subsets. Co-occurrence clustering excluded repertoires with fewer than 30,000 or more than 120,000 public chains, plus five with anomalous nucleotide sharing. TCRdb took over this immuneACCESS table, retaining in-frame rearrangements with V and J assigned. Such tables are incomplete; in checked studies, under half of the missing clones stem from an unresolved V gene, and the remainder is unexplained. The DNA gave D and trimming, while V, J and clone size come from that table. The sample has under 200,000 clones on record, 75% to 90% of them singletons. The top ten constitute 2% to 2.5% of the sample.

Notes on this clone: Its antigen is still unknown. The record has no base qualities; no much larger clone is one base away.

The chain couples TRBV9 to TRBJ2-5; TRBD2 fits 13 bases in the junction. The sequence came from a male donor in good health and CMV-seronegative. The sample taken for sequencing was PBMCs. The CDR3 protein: CASSATSGGAGETQYF. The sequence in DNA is TGTGCCAGCAGCGCTACTAGCGGGGGGGCCGGGGAGACCCAGTACTTC. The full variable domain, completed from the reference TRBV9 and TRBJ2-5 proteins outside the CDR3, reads DSGVTQTPKHLITATGQRVTLRCSPRSGDLSVYWYQQSLDQGLQFLIQYYNGEERAKGNILERFSAQQFPDLHSELNLSSLELGDSALYFCASSATSGGAGETQYFGPGTRLLVL.